The 21 T cell receptor beta chains below come from one sample, sequenced in a study of beta chain features in type 1 diabetes. Study outcomes and limitations: Moderately but significantly shorter TCRB CDR3s were found in Type 1 diabetes patients in all four CD4+ subsets.

The entirety of the isolated RNA underwent reverse transcription, so expressed TCRB transcripts were sequenced. The assay was immunoSEQ multiplex PCR, and TCRdb's table has in-frame clones only and misses some. The data show around 250,000 clones, with about 13% seen just once and 0.015% to 0.02% held by the top ten. These TCRs are of unknown antigen specificity. Input material: naive CD4+ T cells from blood. The receptors were gathered from a man under 40 with type 1 diabetes.

CDR3 protein: CASSLPQRPFEQYF. The CDR3 DNA sequence: TGTGCCAGCAGCTTGCCCCAGCGTCCCTTCGAGCAGTACTTC. V usage is TRBV7-6 and J usage is TRBJ2-7; D not certain. The ends were cut back, 3 bases at V and 6 bases at J, with 15 bases in the middle. CDR1 SGHVS and CDR2 FNYEAQ come from the germline V gene. This CDR3 has 14 amino acids.

The chain employs TRBV18 and TRBJ2-1; D might be TRBD2 (6 bases). Germline V CDR1 and CDR2: KGHSH, LQKENI. This CDR3 comprises 13 residues. Trimming shortened V by 3 bases and J by 9 bases, and 12 bases separated the two germline ends. CDR3 coding DNA: TGTGCCAGCTCACCGGGAGGCGGGCGTGAGCAGTTCTTC. It encodes CASSPGGGREQFF.

This clone has just a few counts. This sequence joins TRBV28 and TRBJ2-1; D uncertain. There are 12 residues in the CDR3. Germline-derived CDR1 and CDR2 are MDHEN and SYDVKM. Trimming removed 3 bases from V and 10 bases from J, with 10 bases in between. The DNA for the CDR3 is TGTGCCAGCAGTTTCAATTGGCAGGAGCAGTTCTTC. Translating gives CASSFNWQEQFF.

This clone was recorded a few times. V is TRBV27 and J is TRBJ2-7, with TRBD2 identical over 10 bases. This CDR3 comprises 14 residues. V shed 4 bases and J 8 bases; nucleotides not matched to a gene: 8. From germline, CDR1 is MNHEY and CDR2 SMNVEV (reference sequence). The CDR3 protein is CASSSSSGSSKQYF. The CDR3 bases are TGTGCCAGCAGTTCATCTAGCGGGAGCTCAAAGCAGTACTTC.

This clone was seen a handful of times. The chain recombines TRBV5-6 with TRBJ2-4; a possible D gene is TRBD1 (6 bases). Trimming took 4 bases from V and 6 from J, leaving 14 bases between them. Per the germline V gene, CDR1 is SGHDT and CDR2 is YYEEEE. The CDR3 loop spans 14 amino acids. The DNA for the CDR3 is TGTGCCAGCAGCGGCTGGGACACCAGAAACATTCAGTACTTC. This codes for CASSGWDTRNIQYF.

The V call is TRBV7-2, the J call TRBJ2-1, with a weak D call TRBD1 (5 bases). This CDR3 comprises 14 residues. With 2 bases removed from V and 6 bases from J, the gap between germline ends came to 11 bases. The germline CDR1 and CDR2 sequences are SGHTA and FQGNSA. The CDR3 protein is CASSLSGRSNEQFF. Here the CDR3 DNA reads TGTGCCAGCAGCTTATCAGGGCGATCCAATGAGCAGTTCTTC. Using reference TRBV7-2 and TRBJ2-1 for the parts outside the CDR3, the full variable domain is GAGVSQSPSNKVTEKGKDVELRCDPISGHTALYWYRQSLGQGLEFLIYFQGNSAPDKSGLPSDRFSAERTGGSVSTLTIQRTQQEDSAVYLCASSLSGRSNEQFFGPGTRLTVL.

The chain is built from TRBV18 and TRBJ1-2; no clear D gene. Trimming took 0 bases from V and 4 from J, leaving 9 bases between them. The CDR3 runs 14 residues. Germline CDR1 and CDR2: KGHSH and LQKENI. The DNA for the CDR3 is TGTGCCAGCTCACCACCGAACTCACTCTATGGCTACACCTTC. Translating it yields CASSPPNSLYGYTF.

This clone was picked up a small number of times. This chain joins TRBV29-1 and TRBJ1-1, with D possibly being TRBD1 (6 bases). Germline V gene lookup returns CDR1 SQVTM and CDR2 ANQGSEA. CDR3 length: 13 residues. The ends were cut back, 2 bases at V and 10 bases at J, with 17 bases in the middle. CDR3 amino acids: CSVEKHDRYGAFF. CDR3 in DNA: TGCAGCGTTGAAAAGCACGACAGGTATGGAGCTTTCTTT.

The chain couples TRBV28 to TRBJ2-3, with a weak D call TRBD2 (5 bases). Trimming took off 3 bases at V and 7 bases at J, with 5 bases between the two ends. The CDR3 is 11 residues long. Per the germline V gene, CDR1 is MDHEN and CDR2 is SYDVKM. The CDR3 sequence: CASSLDYTQYF. CDR3 coding DNA: TGTGCCAGCAGTTTGGACTATACGCAGTATTTT.

The chain recombines TRBV7-9 with TRBJ2-7; 8 nucleotides line up with TRBD1. Germline V lookup: CDR1 SEHNR, CDR2 FQNEAQ (reference sequence). The CDR3 is made up of 14 amino acids. The J segment lost 3 bases and the V segment lost 5 bases, leaving 6 bases of the junction unmatched. The CDR3 here is CASSTPGQDYEQYF. The CDR3 region has the DNA TGTGCCAGCAGCACCCCGGGACAGGACTACGAGCAGTACTTC.

The table lists this clone with a few counts. The rearrangement uses TRBV6-5 and TRBJ2-1, with a possible D match to TRBD2 (6 bases). The CDR3 is 16 residues long. From germline, CDR1 is MNHEY and CDR2 SVGAGI. Between the trimmed V and J ends, which lost 4 bases and 7 bases, there was a span of 20 bases. In DNA form, the CDR3 reads TGTGCCAGCAGTTCCCAAGTGGGGCGGGGTTTGAATGAGCAGTTCTTC. Amino acid sequence: CASSSQVGRGLNEQFF.

V gene TRBV5-1 combines with J gene TRBJ2-1; 8 bases map to TRBD1. The germline V gene encodes CDR1 SGHRS and CDR2 YFSETQ. V trimming: 5 bases; J trimming: 4 bases; junction bases outside the gene matches: 11. This CDR3 has 16 amino acids. The CDR3 DNA follows: TGCGCCAGCAGAGGTTTCCGACAGGGGAAATACAATGAGCAGTTCTTC. It encodes CASRGFRQGKYNEQFF.

In its sample, this clone was seen a few times. V gene TRBV2 combines with J gene TRBJ2-7, with TRBD1 identical over 11 bases. Trimming took 9 bases from V and 4 from J; bases not matched to a gene: 2. The germline gives CDR1 SNHLY, CDR2 FYNNEI. This CDR3 comprises 12 residues. The CDR3 reads CASGTGGYEQYF. CDR3 DNA sequence: TGTGCCAGTGGGACAGGGGGGTACGAGCAGTACTTC.

This clone was found a few times. The J gene is TRBJ2-1, the V gene TRBV27; 8 bases are a match to TRBD1. The CDR3 loop spans 13 amino acids. Per the germline V gene, CDR1 is MNHEY and CDR2 is SMNVEV (reference sequence). The ends lost 6 bases at V and 8 bases at J; junction bases unmatched: 6. This chain's CDR3 is CASSDRGVDEQFF. The DNA of the CDR3 is TGTGCCAGCAGCGACAGGGGTGTGGATGAGCAGTTCTTC.

The rearrangement joins TRBV28 to TRBJ2-7, with TRBD2 matching over 9 bases. Per germline, CDR1 MDHEN and CDR2 SYDVKM. This CDR3 contains 16 residues. Trimming at V came to 2 bases and at J to 4 bases, leaving 9 bases not matched to a gene. CDR3 in amino acids: CASSLRASGKGYEQYF. The CDR3, as DNA: TGTGCCAGCAGTTTAAGGGCTAGCGGGAAAGGTTACGAGCAGTACTTC.

V and J are TRBV18 and TRBJ1-1; 11 bases match TRBD1. CDR1 is KGHSH and CDR2 is LQKENI in the germline V gene. The CDR3 is 17 amino acids. V gave up 3 bases and J gave up 0 bases; unmatched junction bases: 6. The CDR3 DNA reads as TGTGCCAGCTCACCCCGGGACAGGGGGACCTTGAACACTGAAGCTTTCTTT. Translated, it gives CASSPRDRGTLNTEAFF.

This CDR3 reads CASSPAETSGRFEQYF. The CDR3 coding sequence is TGCGCCAGCAGCCCGGCCGAGACTAGCGGGAGGTTCGAGCAGTACTTC. V usage is TRBV5-1 and J usage is TRBJ2-7; 13 positions agree with TRBD2. The V gene end was trimmed by 4 bases and the J gene end by 6 bases; junction bases not matched to a gene: 10. CDR1 and CDR2 (germline): SGHRS, YFSETQ. There are 16 residues in the CDR3.

The chain is built from TRBV27 and TRBJ2-1; 13 bases are shared with TRBD2. Trimming cost V 6 bases and J 4 bases; bases outside gene matches: 3. CDR1 and CDR2 (germline): MNHEY, SMNVEV (reference sequence). The CDR3 consists of 15 residues. CDR3 protein: CASRRTSGGYNEQFF. The CDR3 coding sequence is TGTGCCAGCAGGCGGACTAGCGGGGGTTACAATGAGCAGTTCTTC.

The table lists this clone with a few counts. The rearrangement joins TRBV19 to TRBJ1-2; D is uncertain. Trimming stripped 7 bases from V and 2 bases from J, with 17 bases between. Germline values: CDR1 LNHDA, CDR2 SQIVND (reference sequence). This CDR3 spans 15 amino acids. The CDR3 bases are TGTGCCAGTAAGCTCATGGAGGGTGGAAACTATGGCTACACCTTC. This gives the protein CASKLMEGGNYGYTF. The whole variable domain, remainder taken from reference TRBV19 and TRBJ1-2, is DGGITQSPKYLFRKEGQNVTLSCEQNLNHDAMYWYRQDPGQGLRLIYYSQIVNDFQKGDIAEGYSVSREKKESFPLTVTSAQKNPTAFYLCASKLMEGGNYGYTFGSGTRLTVV.

The CDR3 spells CASSLGNSGSRRFWFF. The CDR3 bases are TGTGCCAGCAGCTTAGGTAACAGCGGGAGTCGTAGGTTTTGGTTCTTC. The J gene is TRBJ2-1, the V gene TRBV7-2; 8 positions agree with TRBD2. J was trimmed by 15 bases and V by 1 base; bases with no gene match: 17. Per the germline V gene, CDR1 is SGHTA and CDR2 is FQGNSA. The CDR3 consists of 16 residues. The full variable domain, rest sourced from reference TRBV7-2 and TRBJ2-1, is GAGVSQSPSNKVTEKGKDVELRCDPISGHTALYWYRQSLGQGLEFLIYFQGNSAPDKSGLPSDRFSAERTGGSVSTLTIQRTQQEDSAVYLCASSLGNSGSRRFWFFGPGTRLTVL.

This clone was seen a few times. V is TRBV20-1 and J is TRBJ2-5; possibly TRBD2 for D (5 bases). The J call may be mistaken, given a closer DNA end match to TRBJ2-7. Germline CDR1 and CDR2: DFQATT and SNEGSKA (reference sequence). The CDR3 is 10 amino acids. CDR3 amino acids: CGLVLYEQYF. Written as DNA, the CDR3 is TGCGGACTGGTCCTGTACGAGCAGTACTTC.